This TCR beta chain was obtained from a study of identical twins. General study results and limits: The abundant beta clonotypes from cord blood had fewer insertions, and memory repertoires had none of this.

This clonotype was picked up many times. The antigen is undetermined. Unique molecular identifiers were in the cDNA, with template-switch universal primer binding. TCRdb used MiXCR to reprocess the 5' RACE reads, holding one entry per CDR3 protein. The sample consists of over 550,000 distinct CDR3 sequences, around 7.4% of them appearing once. Among all donors, each was a healthy Caucasian. In germline, CDR1 is LGHDT, CDR2 YNNKEL (reference sequence). The CDR3 covers 14 residues. Trimming removed 3 bases from V and 6 bases from J; junction bases left unmatched: 1. Separately, the same data were catalogued under a study of yellow fever vaccine responses in identical twins. As that study records: Twins' T cell vaccine responses reportedly looked partly convergent, partly personalized.

The rearrangement links TRBV3-1 to TRBJ1-5; 11 nucleotides line up with TRBD1. The sequenced material came from PBMCs. The clonotype comes from a woman under 30 in good health. The CDR3, as DNA: TGTGCCAGCAGCCATGGGACAGGGGGTCAGCCCCAGCATTTT. Encoded protein: CASSHGTGGQPQHF.